A selection of T cell receptor beta chains follows, all from one sample in a study of T cell responses to AZD1222 COVID-19 vaccine. Here immunoSEQ multiplex PCR was the method, and the copy in TCRdb shows in-frame clones only, minus some. The table lists over 85,000 clones, roughly nine tenths of them singletons. The sample here was peripheral blood, taken on day 0 of AZD1222 vaccination. The receptor set was obtained from an adult in good health. Each CDR3 is given with its conserved first and last residue. The D gene is left open where the match is weak. A clone size is listed for some rows: how often the clone was seen (once, few, many), or a class if it is expanded.

TRBJ1-2	TRBV9	NA	NA	CASSVVEGGSYGYTF	TGTGCCAGCAGCGTAGTTGAGGGCGGGAGCTATGGCTACACCTTC
TRBJ2-3	TRBV19	NA	NA	CASSQQGTDTQYF	TGTGCCAGTAGTCAGCAAGGCACAGATACGCAGTATTTT
TRBJ1-5	TRBV30	NA	NA	CAWSENRNQPQHF	TGTGCCTGGAGTGAGAATCGCAATCAGCCCCAGCATTTT
TRBJ2-1	TRBV5-6	NA	NA	CASSTALLLNNEQFF	TGTGCCAGCAGCACCGCCCTCTTACTTAACAATGAGCAGTTCTTC
TRBJ1-5	TRBV6-6	TRBD1	once	CASSGRQGVNQPQHF	TGTGCCAGCAGTGGCAGACAGGGAGTGAATCAGCCCCAGCATTTT
TRBJ2-6	TRBV6-4	NA	NA	CASSDGGILSVGANVLTF	TGTGCCAGCAGTGATGGTGGGATATTGTCGGTTGGGGCCAACGTCCTGACTTTC
TRBJ2-1	TRBV10-3	TRBD2	NA	CAISLTGTRRNAGKNEQFF	TGTGCCATCAGCTTGACCGGGACTAGGCGTAATGCGGGTAAAAATGAGCAGTTCTTC
TRBJ2-2	TRBV19	TRBD2	NA	CASSTGLAKAGELFF	TGTGCCAGTAGTACCGGACTAGCGAAAGCCGGGGAGCTGTTTTTT
TRBJ1-5	TRBV10-3	TRBD1	NA	CAIGDRANQPQHF	TGTGCCATCGGGGACAGGGCCAATCAGCCCCAGCATTTT
TRBJ1-3	TRBV19	NA	NA	CASRQTSGNTIYF	TGTGCCAGTAGACAGACCTCTGGAAACACCATATATTTT
TRBJ2-2	TRBV24-1	NA	NA	CATSIVGSGELFF	TGTGCCACCAGCATTGTGGGTTCCGGGGAGCTGTTTTTT
TRBJ1-1	TRBV4-3	TRBD1	NA	CASSWDRATEAFF	TGCGCCAGCAGCTGGGACAGGGCAACTGAAGCTTTCTTT
TRBJ1-3	TRBV5-1	TRBD1	NA	CASSTDRVAGNTIYF	TGCGCCAGCAGTACGGACAGGGTCGCTGGAAACACCATATATTTT
TRBJ1-3	TRBV7-6	TRBD1	NA	CASSPPRGTGNTIYF	TGTGCCAGCAGCCCGCCCAGGGGGACTGGAAACACCATATATTTT
TRBJ1-3	TRBV3-1/TRBV3-2	TRBD1	few	CASSLTGGSGNTIYF	TGTGCCAGCAGCCTAACAGGGGGCTCTGGAAACACCATATATTTT
TRBJ1-1	TRBV10-1	TRBD1	NA	CASSGSGGGTEAFF	TGCGCCAGCAGTGGGTCAGGGGGTGGAACTGAAGCTTTCTTT
TRBJ1-4	TRBV29-1	NA	NA	CSVVTGFPNEKLFF	TGCAGCGTAGTTACGGGCTTTCCGAATGAAAAACTGTTTTTT
TRBJ2-3	TRBV5-1	TRBD2	NA	CASSRGLAEAQNTQYF	TGCGCCAGCAGCAGGGGACTAGCGGAGGCACAGAATACGCAGTATTTT
TRBJ1-1	TRBV10-3	NA	NA	CAIHNRGDGTEAFF	TGTGCCATCCATAACCGGGGGGATGGCACTGAAGCTTTCTTT
TRBJ1-3	TRBV19	NA	NA	CASSIDTNSGNTIYF	TGTGCCAGTAGTATAGACACGAACTCTGGAAACACCATATATTTT
TRBJ2-5	TRBV5-1	NA	NA	CASRTAWEQETQYF	TGCGCCAGCAGGACGGCATGGGAGCAAGAGACCCAGTACTTC
TRBJ2-1	TRBV4-1	NA	once	CASSQEASGTYNEQFF	TGCGCCAGCAGCCAAGAGGCGTCGGGGACCTACAATGAGCAGTTCTTC